The rows below give T cell receptor beta chains drawn from one sample of a study of CD8 T cells in ankylosing spondylitis. TCRdb passed the 5' RACE reads through MiXCR, listing each CDR3 protein once. The table shows 150,000 or so distinct CDR3 sequences, with roughly a third occurring only once. The specimen sequenced was synovial fluid, either unsorted or a sorted T cell fraction (not recorded which). All receptors derive from a male donor with ankylosing spondylitis. Each CDR3 is given without its conserved first and last residue. Fields, in order: V gene, J gene, clone size, D gene, CDR3 protein. The D gene is left open where the match is weak. Only part of the rows carry a size: once, few, many, or a class if the clone is expanded.

TRBV20-1	TRBJ2-3	many	TRBD2	SAILAGSTDTQY
TRBV19	TRBJ2-2	.	TRBD1	ASSVDRVITGELF
TRBV12-3/TRBV12-4	TRBJ1-1	.	.	ASSSIRGQYTEAF
TRBV3-1	TRBJ1-2	few	TRBD1	ASSRQGAGGYT
TRBV19	TRBJ1-5	.	.	ASTQAGKSNQPQH
TRBV7-3	TRBJ2-1	few	.	ASSSPGLYNEQF
TRBV7-9	TRBJ2-5	.	.	ASSLASASRETQY
TRBV20-1	TRBJ1-2	.	.	SARDRGSTSVLGYT
TRBV28	TRBJ1-6	.	.	ASSLGGGRDNSPLH
TRBV20-1	TRBJ2-5	few	TRBD2	SAGGISGRIQETQY
TRBV28	TRBJ1-5	.	.	ASSLGGPGNQPQH
TRBV6-5	TRBJ2-1	many	.	ASTSDGRTYNEQF
TRBV7-8	TRBJ2-7	.	.	ASSFAGFGYEQY
TRBV20-1	TRBJ2-7	.	.	SASGSVAYEQY
TRBV11-3	TRBJ2-1	.	TRBD2	ASSLDGGATEQF
TRBV20-1	TRBJ1-5	few	.	SARDVTTGQHQH
TRBV24-1	TRBJ2-1	many	.	ATSDLRFGGGNEQF
TRBV24-1	TRBJ2-1	.	TRBD2	ATSDPTSGRVSEQF
TRBV5-1	TRBJ2-1	.	.	ASRVASAYNEQF
TRBV20-1	TRBJ2-1	.	TRBD2	SARTSGDYNEQF
TRBV11-2	TRBJ1-3	few	.	ASSLELSGHFLGNTIY
TRBV5-1	TRBJ2-5	many	.	ASSPGDPLARTQY
TRBV6-5	TRBJ2-7	.	.	ASSYVGGAAYEQY
TRBV24-1	TRBJ2-2	.	.	ATTANTGELF
TRBV3-1	TRBJ1-4	.	.	ASSRERPGEKLF
TRBV7-9	TRBJ1-2	.	.	ASSLAAPGPLNYGYT
TRBV7-2	TRBJ2-7	many	.	ASSLMGSSYEQY
TRBV19	TRBJ1-2	many	.	ASRLRLGGDGYT
TRBV28	TRBJ1-4	.	TRBD1	ASSTGQHEKLF
TRBV30	TRBJ2-5	.	.	AWSLQETQY
TRBV20-1	TRBJ2-3	few	.	SGRGSGPTDTQY
TRBV29-1	TRBJ1-6	few	.	SARRGVDSPLH
TRBV12-3/TRBV12-4	TRBJ1-1	.	TRBD1	ASSNRGFSYTEAF
TRBV12-3/TRBV12-4	TRBJ2-7	.	TRBD1	ASSPAGTGGYEQY
TRBV7-8	TRBJ1-4	few	.	ASSPNRATNEKLF
TRBV19	TRBJ2-1	few	TRBD1	ASRRSGGNEQF
TRBV18	TRBJ1-1	many	TRBD1	ASSPKQGAGTEAF
TRBV7-3	TRBJ2-3	.	TRBD2	ASSLGSGGAFDTQY
TRBV5-1	TRBJ2-2	few	.	ASSLAGQPNTGELF
TRBV28	TRBJ1-1	.	.	ASSLYRAITEAF
TRBV18	TRBJ2-1	.	TRBD2	ASSPSVAGVWSYNEQF
TRBV5-5	TRBJ1-4	.	TRBD1	ASSSAGTGGEKLF
TRBV20-1	TRBJ1-1	.	.	SAREDKGEGTEAF
TRBV5-1	TRBJ2-3	.	TRBD2	ASSLEGGSGGADTQY
TRBV20-1	TRBJ2-3	.	.	SARDPQGPWTDTQY
TRBV7-2	TRBJ2-7	.	.	ASSLGRAASYEQY
TRBV11-2	TRBJ2-3	many	TRBD2	ASSPRAGARTDTQY
TRBV7-2	TRBJ2-2	many	.	ASSPDLAGELF
TRBV12-3/TRBV12-4	TRBJ2-3	.	.	ASSSTGPGLTDTQY
TRBV5-1	TRBJ2-6	.	.	ASSYSVAGHSGANVLT
TRBV18	TRBJ2-3	.	TRBD2	ASSPQAGGTDTRY
TRBV12-3/TRBV12-4	TRBJ2-3	.	.	ASSWDGGAGDTQY
TRBV5-6	TRBJ1-5	many	.	ASSLAGFSNQPQH
TRBV19	TRBJ2-5	few	TRBD2	ASSPGLAAFQETQY
TRBV15	TRBJ1-5	.	.	ATSRDTDQPQH
TRBV5-1	TRBJ1-1	few	.	ASSPSPGGVNTEAF
TRBV20-1	TRBJ1-5	many	.	SARTAGPNQPQH
TRBV7-2	TRBJ2-1	.	TRBD2	ASSQSGGASYNEQF